A selection of T cell receptor beta chains follows, all from one sample in a study of T cell responses to AZD1222 COVID-19 vaccine. Assay used: immunoSEQ multiplex PCR; TCRdb lists only in-frame clones, some missing. The profile shows 90,000 to 150,000 clones, about nine tenths of them singletons. Sample: peripheral blood, taken on day 0 of AZD1222 vaccination. These receptors originate from an adult in good health. The CDR3 runs from the conserved cysteine through the conserved F or W. Each record gives: D gene, clone size, J gene, V gene, CDR3 DNA, CDR3 protein. A D gene is named only where the DNA matches it firmly. Size is stated for part of the rows, as once, few or many counts, or as a class when the clone is expanded.

NA NA TRBJ2-7 TRBV6-2/TRBV6-3 TGTGCCAGCAGTTACAACAGGGCCGAGCAGTACTTC CASSYNRAEQYF
NA NA TRBJ1-1 TRBV6-5 TGTGCCAGCAGTTATTCCTTGGAGTTGGCCACTGAAGCTTTCTTT CASSYSLELATEAFF
TRBD1 NA TRBJ2-7 TRBV18 TGTGCCAGCTCACCCGGACAGGGCTTCTCCTACGAGCAGTACTTC CASSPGQGFSYEQYF
NA NA TRBJ2-2 TRBV6-5 TGTGCCAGCAGGGGGGGGCGCAACACCGGGGAGCTGTTTTTT CASRGGRNTGELFF
NA NA TRBJ1-1 TRBV10-3 TGTGCCACCGACAATCTTGGCACTGAAGCTTTCTTT CATDNLGTEAFF
NA NA TRBJ1-2 TRBV7-8 TGTGCCAGCAGCTTAGACAGTGTGAATGGCTACACCTTC CASSLDSVNGYTF
TRBD1 NA TRBJ1-2 TRBV23-1 TGCGCCAGCAGTCAGTCCGGGACAGGGGGATCCTTTTACGGCTACACCTTC CASSQSGTGGSFYGYTF
NA NA TRBJ1-2 TRBV29-1 TGCAGCGTTGAAGATATTAAGGGGAACTATGGCTACACCTTC CSVEDIKGNYGYTF
NA NA TRBJ1-1 TRBV9 TGTGCCAGCAGCCCCCGGGACGGACTAGCCACTGAAGCTTTCTTT CASSPRDGLATEAFF
NA NA TRBJ2-7 TRBV7-2 TGTGCCAGCAGCTTAGCGATCAACTCCTACGAGCAGTACTTC CASSLAINSYEQYF
NA NA TRBJ1-1 TRBV19 TGTGCCAGTAGTTGGAGCGAGAACACTGAAGCTTTCTTT CASSWSENTEAFF
NA NA TRBJ1-3 TRBV9 TGTGCCAGCAGCGTAGCCGACCTAGGGGTGTCTGGAAACACCATATATTTT CASSVADLGVSGNTIYF
NA few TRBJ2-7 TRBV20-1 TGCAGTGCCCTTCGGGACCCAGGGCAGTACTTC CSALRDPGQYF
NA NA TRBJ2-2 TRBV7-2 TGTGCCAGCAGCTTAGGTGCCAGGGGGACTACCGGGGAGCTGTTTTTT CASSLGARGTTGELFF
NA NA TRBJ1-2 TRBV20-1 TGCAGTGCTAGAGATGGCCCAATCTACACCTTC CSARDGPIYTF
NA NA TRBJ1-1 TRBV5-1 TGCGCCAGCAGCTTGGTTGCAGGGCATTCTTTGAGGGCTGAAGCTTTCTTT CASSLVAGHSLRAEAFF
NA NA TRBJ1-1 TRBV30 TGTGCCTGGAACCGTGGGGGTAACACTGAAGCTTTCTTT CAWNRGGNTEAFF
TRBD2 NA TRBJ2-1 TRBV24-1 TGTGCCACCAGTGATCCAGCGGGGGGCAAGATAAATGAGCAGTTCTTC CATSDPAGGKINEQFF
NA NA TRBJ1-1 TRBV2 TGTGCCAGCAGTAACCGCGGGCATACTGAAGCTTTCTTT CASSNRGHTEAFF
TRBD1 NA TRBJ1-2 TRBV5-1 TGCGCCAGCAGCTTAGCCGGGACAGGGGTCGGTGGCTACACCTTC CASSLAGTGVGGYTF
NA once TRBJ2-7 TRBV5-1 TGCGCCAGCAAAGGCACAACCTACGAGCAGTACTTC CASKGTTYEQYF
NA NA TRBJ2-3 TRBV6-5 TGTGCCAGCAGTTACTCTACCCAACGCACAGATACGCAGTATTTT CASSYSTQRTDTQYF
NA NA TRBJ1-6 TRBV20-1 TGCAGTGCTAGTCGCGTTATCCCCGGGAGTAGGGATTCACCCCTCCACTTT CSASRVIPGSRDSPLHF
NA NA TRBJ1-4 TRBV5-1 TGCGCCAGCAGCCCGGGGACTCTTGGGGCTGAAAAACTGTTTTTT CASSPGTLGAEKLFF
TRBD1 NA TRBJ1-2 TRBV2 TGTGCCAGCAGTACCGGGACAGTTTATGGCTACACCTTC CASSTGTVYGYTF
NA NA TRBJ2-7 TRBV19 TGTGCCAGTAGTATTCAGGAGACCTACGAGCAGTACTTC CASSIQETYEQYF
NA NA TRBJ1-6 TRBV3-1/TRBV3-2 TGTGCCAGCAAGGGGGGGCCCTATAATTCACCCCTCCACTTT CASKGGPYNSPLHF
NA NA TRBJ2-7 TRBV5-8 TGTGCCAGCAGCTTGGCCGGGACATCCACCTACGAGCAGTACTTC CASSLAGTSTYEQYF
NA NA TRBJ2-1 TRBV29-1 TGCAGCGTTGAGGACGTAGGAGAGCAGTTCTTC CSVEDVGEQFF
NA NA TRBJ1-2 TRBV5-6 TGTGCCAGCAGATCGTGGAACGGCTACAACTATGGCTACACCTTC CASRSWNGYNYGYTF
TRBD2 NA TRBJ2-2 TRBV18 TGTGCCAGCTCCCGACAGCGGGGGAACACCGGGGAGCTGTTTTTT CASSRQRGNTGELFF
TRBD2 NA TRBJ2-5 TRBV5-1 TGCGCCAGCAGCTTTGGGACTAGCGGGGGGGCCTCGGAAGAGACCCAGTACTTC CASSFGTSGGASEETQYF
TRBD1 NA TRBJ1-1 TRBV19 TGTGCCAGTAGTACCGGGACAGGGTACACTGAAGCTTTCTTT CASSTGTGYTEAFF
NA NA TRBJ1-4 TRBV19 TGTGCCAGTACAAGGACAGTTTTAGTTGCAACTAATGAAAAACTGTTTTTT CASTRTVLVATNEKLFF
NA NA TRBJ1-4 TRBV18 TGTGCCAGCTCACCAGGCGGGGTTGGGAATGAAAAACTGTTTTTT CASSPGGVGNEKLFF
TRBD2 NA TRBJ2-3 TRBV27 TGTGCCAGCAGTTCCCTTGGGGGGGAAAACACAGATACGCAGTATTTT CASSSLGGENTDTQYF